These 17 T cell receptor delta chains share one sample of origin, sequenced in a study of TRDV2 sequences in healthy donors. TCRdb re-called clones from the PCR reads using CATT. Altogether 1,500 to 2,000 delta-chain clones are present, 16% being singletons, with the ten largest covering about 65%. Sequenced input: Vd2+ gamma-delta T cells from blood. Every receptor here comes from a human donor in good health.

This sequence joins TRDV2 and TRDJ1; the D is unclear. The CDR3 totals 17 residues. V gave up 3 bases and J gave up 0 bases, with 19 bases separating them. Germline loops: CDR1 GEAIGNYY, CDR2 EKD. The CDR3 region has the DNA TGTGCCTGTGACCCCATCGGGGTAGGATTGTACACCGATAAACTCATCTTT. Amino acid sequence: CACDPIGVGLYTDKLIF.

This clone is medium-sized. V and J are TRDV2 and TRDJ1; 9 nucleotides align to TRDD3. After removal of 1 base from V and 0 bases from J, the junction contained 14 bases not matched to a gene. The germline V gene has CDR1 GEAIGNYY and CDR2 EKD. The CDR3 has 19 residues. CDR3 sequence: CACDTIIKGDTRYTDKLIF. In DNA, the CDR3 is TGTGCCTGTGACACTATTATCAAGGGGGATACCCGGTACACCGATAAACTCATCTTT.

This clone was seen many times. A far more abundant clone sits one base away, making this likely a read error. The J gene is TRDJ1, the V gene TRDV2; a weak D match, TRDD3 (6 bases). The ends were cut back, 3 bases at V and 3 bases at J, with 13 bases in the middle. This CDR3 is built from 14 residues. Germline-derived CDR1 and CDR2 are GEAIGNYY and EKD. The CDR3 protein is CACDQAGEPDKLIF. The CDR3 DNA sequence: TGTGCCTGTGACCAAGCTGGGGAACCCGATAAACTCATCTTT.

By its share, this clone is medium-sized. Other DNA sequences from this sample encode an identical CDR3 as well. The genes are TRDV2 and TRDJ1; 8 bases match TRDD3. V was clipped by 1 base and J by 9 bases; unmatched bases: 30. The CDR3 spans 21 residues. Germline CDR1 GEAIGNYY, CDR2 EKD. DNA of the CDR3: TGTGCCTGTGACACTCTGCGTCAGACTGGGGGTCCGGTGACCGGATCTTCTCAACTCATCTTT. It is translated as CACDTLRQTGGPVTGSSQLIF.

This clone qualifies as medium-sized. This sequence joins TRDV2 and TRDJ1; D might be TRDD2 (6 bases). CDR1 GEAIGNYY and CDR2 EKD come from the germline V gene. V shed 3 bases and J shed 0 bases, with 25 bases lying between them. This CDR3 region has 19 residues. CDR3: CACDRLPTENTPYTDKLIF. The CDR3 DNA sequence: TGTGCCTGTGACCGCCTTCCCACGGAAAATACTCCGTACACCGATAAACTCATCTTT.

This chain uses TRDV2 with TRDJ1, with TRDD3 identical over 9 bases. Germline lookup yields CDR1 GEAIGNYY and CDR2 EKD. The CDR3 runs 18 residues. J was trimmed by 0 bases and V by 0 bases; bases with no gene match: 10. In nucleotides, the CDR3 is TGTGCCTGTGACACCGTCCAAGGGGGATACCAGTACACCGATAAACTCATCTTT. Encoded protein: CACDTVQGGYQYTDKLIF.

This clone was counted many times. The rearrangement joins TRDV2 to TRDJ1, with TRDD3 identical over 9 bases. Trimming took 0 bases from V and 2 from J; bases not matched to a gene: 15. The CDR3 contains 19 residues. CDR1 and CDR2 from the germline V gene are GEAIGNYY and EKD. The CDR3 DNA reads as TGTGCCTGTGACACCCTTGTTACTGGGGGAGCCGGGTCTACCGATAAACTCATCTTT. Its translation: CACDTLVTGGAGSTDKLIF.

This clone has only a few counts. The TCRdb protein, from a much larger clone, departs from this DNA's translation at residue 5, likely by read error; the protein shown derives from the DNA. J is TRDJ3 and V is TRDV2, with a possible D match to TRDD3 (5 bases). The V end lost 3 bases, the J end lost 0 bases, and 20 bases lay between the germline ends. Germline V gene lookup returns CDR1 GEAIGNYY and CDR2 EKD. CDR3 size: 20 residues. The CDR3 spells CACDAGGIGGPSWDTRQMFF. Written as DNA, the CDR3 is TGTGCCTGTGACGCCGGCGGGATTGGAGGCCCCTCCTGGGACACCCGACAGATGTTTTTC.

This clone was seen more than once but under ten times. This specimen includes other DNA sequences encoding the same CDR3. V and J are TRDV2 and TRDJ1, with TRDD3 matching 9 bases. This CDR3 region has 20 residues. V shed 0 bases and J 0 bases; nucleotides not matched to a gene: 16. CDR1 is GEAIGNYY, CDR2 EKD, per germline. CDR3 in DNA: TGTGCCTGTGACACCGTTGTGCTGGGTACTGGGGGACCCTACACCGATAAACTCATCTTT. The encoded protein is CACDTVVLGTGGPYTDKLIF.

The chain joins TRDV2 to TRDJ1; the match to TRDD3 covers 11 bases. With V trimmed by 2 bases and J by 0 bases, 16 bases remained unmatched. The CDR3 totals 20 residues. Germline V gives CDR1 GEAIGNYY, CDR2 EKD. As DNA, the CDR3 is TGTGCCTGTGACAACGTGGTACTGGGGGATAGATCCCCTTACACCGATAAACTCATCTTT. This sequence encodes CACDNVVLGDRSPYTDKLIF.

There are a few counts of this clone. TCRdb's protein, taken from a much larger clone, differs from this DNA's translation at residue 15, likely owing to a read error; the protein displayed comes from the DNA. The chain couples TRDV2 to TRDJ1, with TRDD3 matching over 12 bases. There are 20 residues in the CDR3. V lost 2 bases to trimming and J lost 3 bases; unmatched junction nucleotides: 18. CDR1 and CDR2 from the germline V gene are GEAIGNYY and EKD. This CDR3 is CACDNVVLGDTVSYADKLIF. DNA of the CDR3: TGTGCCTGTGACAACGTGGTACTGGGGGATACAGTATCGTACGCCGATAAACTCATCTTT.

This clone was counted between two and nine times. The V call is TRDV2, the J call TRDJ1, with 7 bases identical to TRDD3. The germline V gene has CDR1 GEAIGNYY and CDR2 EKD. Trimming cost V 2 bases and J 4 bases; bases outside gene matches: 18. There are 18 residues in the CDR3. CDR3 sequence (DNA): TGTGCCTGTGACATGGCTGGGGGTTCTGGCTCCTGGGACGATAAACTCATCTTT. It codes for CACDMAGGSGSWDDKLIF.

Of note for this clone: A read error may explain this, as a much larger clone is one base away. The sample carries other DNA sequences with the same CDR3. The genes are TRDV2 and TRDJ1, with TRDD3 identical over 11 bases. Trimming took 0 bases from V and 2 from J; bases not matched to a gene: 1. The CDR3 has 15 residues. Germline values: CDR1 GEAIGNYY, CDR2 EKD. CDR3 sequence reads: CACDTLGDTTDKLIF. The CDR3, as DNA: TGTGCCTGTGACACCCTGGGGGATACTACCGATAAACTCATCTTT.

Concerning this clone itself: With only one base between it and a far larger clone, this is likely a read error. This specimen includes other DNA sequences encoding the same CDR3. V gene TRDV2 combines with J gene TRDJ1; D perhaps matches TRDD3 (6 bases). The CDR3 has 20 amino acids. V was trimmed by 2 bases and J by 0 bases, leaving 27 bases between them. Germline V gene data show CDR1 as GEAIGNYY and CDR2 as EKD. CDR3 bases: TGTGCCTGTGACAACGTGGTACTGGGTGATACAGTATCGTACACCGATAAACTCATCTTT. This codes for CACDNVVLGDTVSYTDKLIF.

The table lists this clone with a few counts. The protein recorded in TCRdb matches a much larger clone and deviates from this DNA's translation at residue 13, suggesting a read error; the protein here is obtained by translating the DNA. V usage is TRDV2 and J usage is TRDJ1; 9 bases fit TRDD3. Germline V gives CDR1 GEAIGNYY, CDR2 EKD. CDR3 length: 17 amino acids. Germline trimming cut 3 bases from V and 7 bases from J; bases unmatched to any gene: 17. This CDR3 reads CACDAVGDIQPNGKLIF. The CDR3, as DNA: TGTGCCTGTGACGCGGTGGGGGATATTCAACCGAACGGTAAACTCATCTTT.

Turning to this clone: For this DNA, TCRdb reports the protein of a much larger clone, which diverges at residue 14, most likely from a read error; the protein presented here is translated directly from the DNA. Within the sample, other DNA sequences also encode this same CDR3. The rearrangement links TRDV2 to TRDJ1; 12 bases agree with TRDD3. This CDR3 contains 20 residues. J gave up 2 bases and V 3 bases, and 18 bases lay outside the gene matches. Germline values: CDR1 GEAIGNYY, CDR2 EKD. DNA for the CDR3: TGTGCCTGTGACCCGGTTGTACTGGGGGATACCCGTGGGGATACCGATAAACTCATCTTT. Amino acid sequence: CACDPVVLGDTRGDTDKLIF.

Notes on this clone: This likely came from a read error, as a far larger clone is one base away. The same CDR3 is also encoded by other DNA sequences in this sample. The chain joins TRDV2 to TRDJ1; 12 positions agree with TRDD3. The CDR3 loop spans 15 amino acids. Germline lookup yields CDR1 GEAIGNYY and CDR2 EKD. The CDR3 region has the DNA TGTGCCTGCGACATACTGGGGGATACAGACGATAAACTCATCTTT. Protein: CACDILGDTDDKLIF.